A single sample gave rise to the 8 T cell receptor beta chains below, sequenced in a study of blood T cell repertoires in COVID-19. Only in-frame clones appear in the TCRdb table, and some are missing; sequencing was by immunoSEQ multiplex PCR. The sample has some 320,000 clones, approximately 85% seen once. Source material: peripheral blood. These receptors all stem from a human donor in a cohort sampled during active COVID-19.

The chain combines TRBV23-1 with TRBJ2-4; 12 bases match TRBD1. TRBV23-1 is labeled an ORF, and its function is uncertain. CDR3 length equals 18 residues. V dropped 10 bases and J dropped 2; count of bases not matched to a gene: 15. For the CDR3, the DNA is TGCGCCACCATCCGACCCGGGACAGGGGGCTTTTCCAAAAACATTCAGTACTTC. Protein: CATIRPGTGGFSKNIQYF.

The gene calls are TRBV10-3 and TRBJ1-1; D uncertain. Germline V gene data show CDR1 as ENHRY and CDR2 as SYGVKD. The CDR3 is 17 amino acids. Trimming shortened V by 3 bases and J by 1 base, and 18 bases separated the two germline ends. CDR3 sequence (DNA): TGTGCCATCAGTGAACGTCAGGTTGGCCGGGAGAACACTGAAGCTTTCTTT. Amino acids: CAISERQVGRENTEAFF.

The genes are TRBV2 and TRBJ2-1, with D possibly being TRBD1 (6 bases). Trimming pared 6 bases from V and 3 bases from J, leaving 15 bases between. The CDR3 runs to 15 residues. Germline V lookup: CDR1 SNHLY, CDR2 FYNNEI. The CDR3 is CASRGMTGHYNEQFF. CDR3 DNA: TGTGCCAGCAGGGGCATGACAGGACACTACAATGAGCAGTTCTTC. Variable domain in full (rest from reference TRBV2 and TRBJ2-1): EPEVTQTPSHQVTQMGQEVILRCVPISNHLYFYWYRQILGQKVEFLVSFYNNEISEKSEIFDDQFSVERPDGSNFTLKIRSTKLEDSAMYFCASRGMTGHYNEQFFGPGTRLTVL.

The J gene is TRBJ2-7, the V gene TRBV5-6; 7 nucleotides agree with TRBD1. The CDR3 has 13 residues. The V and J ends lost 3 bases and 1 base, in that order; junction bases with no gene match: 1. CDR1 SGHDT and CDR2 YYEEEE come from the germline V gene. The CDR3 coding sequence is TGTGCCAGCAGCTCGGGACAGTCCTACGAGCAGTACTTC. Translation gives CASSSGQSYEQYF.

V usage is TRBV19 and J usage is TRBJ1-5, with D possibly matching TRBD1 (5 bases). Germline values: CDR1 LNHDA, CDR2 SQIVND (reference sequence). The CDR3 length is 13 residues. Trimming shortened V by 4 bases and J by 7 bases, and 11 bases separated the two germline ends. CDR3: CASSRGERQPQHF. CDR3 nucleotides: TGTGCCAGTAGTAGGGGGGAGAGGCAGCCCCAGCATTTT.

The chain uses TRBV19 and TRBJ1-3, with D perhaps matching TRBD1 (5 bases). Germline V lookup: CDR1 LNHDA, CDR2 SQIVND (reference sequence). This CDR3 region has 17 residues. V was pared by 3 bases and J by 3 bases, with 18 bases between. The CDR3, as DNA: TGTGCCAGTAGTATGGACACTCCGAAGGTGCGTGGAAACACCATATATTTT. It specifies CASSMDTPKVRGNTIYF. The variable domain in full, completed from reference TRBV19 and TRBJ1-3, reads DGGITQSPKYLFRKEGQNVTLSCEQNLNHDAMYWYRQDPGQGLRLIYYSQIVNDFQKGDIAEGYSVSREKKESFPLTVTSAQKNPTAFYLCASSMDTPKVRGNTIYFGEGSWLTVV.

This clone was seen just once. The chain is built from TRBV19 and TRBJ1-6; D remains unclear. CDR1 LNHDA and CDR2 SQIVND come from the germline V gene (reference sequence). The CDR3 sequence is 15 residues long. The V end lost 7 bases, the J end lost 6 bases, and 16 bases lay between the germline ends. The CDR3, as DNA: TGTGCCAGTAAGAATTGGGAGACGTCTAATTCACCCCTCCACTTT. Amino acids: CASKNWETSNSPLHF. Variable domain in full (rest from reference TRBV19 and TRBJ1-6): DGGITQSPKYLFRKEGQNVTLSCEQNLNHDAMYWYRQDPGQGLRLIYYSQIVNDFQKGDIAEGYSVSREKKESFPLTVTSAQKNPTAFYLCASKNWETSNSPLHFGNGTRLTVT.

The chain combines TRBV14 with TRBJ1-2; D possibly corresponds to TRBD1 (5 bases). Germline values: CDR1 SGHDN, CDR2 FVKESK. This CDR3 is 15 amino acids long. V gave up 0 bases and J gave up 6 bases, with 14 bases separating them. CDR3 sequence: CASSQDQGIWDGYTF. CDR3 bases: TGTGCCAGCAGCCAAGATCAGGGAATTTGGGATGGCTACACCTTC.